This T cell receptor (beta chain) was captured by sequencing in a study of shared clonotypes between healthy human individuals. The wider study: The donor pool was made up of two women and three men aged 18 to 49.

TCRdb keeps only in-frame clones here, not all; method: immunoSEQ multiplex PCR. Altogether over a million clones are present, under 80% being singletons, with the ten largest covering less than 1.5%. Sample share makes this clone medium-sized. Its antigen remains unknown. Overall study results and limits: Between a few donors, naive CD4 clonotypes were shared at a level of approximately 5%.

Germline CDR1 is SEHNR and CDR2 is FQNEAQ (reference sequence). The CDR3 has 13 amino acids. V was shortened by 7 bases and J by 7 bases, with 17 bases between the two germline ends. Sequences were obtained from memory CD4+ T cells sorted from blood. Subset of the sample: CD45RA-negative fraction. This chain connects TRBV7-9 to TRBJ2-7, with a weak D call TRBD2 (5 bases). The sequence derives from a man between 18 and 29 years old in good health. CDR3 protein: CASTRGEGKEQYF. CDR3 DNA sequence: TGTGCCAGCACCCGGGGTGAAGGGAAAGAGCAGTACTTC.